The next 29 T cell receptor beta chains were all read from a single sample in a study of regulatory T cells in long-lasting Graves disease. Sample time point: persistent/refractory GD, antithyroid drugs over 5 years with positive TRAb. Isolated PBMC RNA provided the starting material for the TCR library. Building of the TCR beta libraries involved iRepertoire HTBI primers and Arm-PCR of CDR3 regions. From the multiplex PCR reads, TCRdb called clonotypes with MiXCR, one entry per CDR3 protein. The sample has 450,000 or so distinct CDR3 sequences; around a fifth are singletons. The sequenced sample was peripheral blood mononuclear cells (PBMCs), obtained when the disease was refractory, from a patient treated with antithyroid drugs. The receptors originated from a female donor with Graves disease.

This clonotype was counted a few times. This chain connects TRBV15 to TRBJ1-6; no definite D call. The CDR3 runs to 12 residues. Germline values: CDR1 LNHNV, CDR2 YYDKDF (reference sequence). Trimming pared 1 base from V and 6 bases from J, leaving 1 base between. The CDR3 DNA reads as TGTGCCACCAGCAGAGCTAATTCACCCCTCCACTTT. Its protein product is CATSRANSPLHF.

This clonotype was seen more than once but under ten times. This rearrangement joins TRBV28 to TRBJ1-2; a weak D match, TRBD1 (6 bases). Per the germline V gene, CDR1 is MDHEN and CDR2 is SYDVKM. V lost 5 bases to trimming and J lost 5 bases, with 15 bases between them. The CDR3 runs 14 residues. CDR3 nucleotides: TGTGCCAGCAGTCCCCGGACAGAGAAGTATGGCTACACCTTC. Protein product: CASSPRTEKYGYTF.

CDR3 in DNA: TGTGCCAGCAGCCCGAGACAGGGGGGGACCAAAAGGAAGACCCAGTACTTC. As protein: CASSPRQGGTKRKTQYF. V gene TRBV5-4 combines with J gene TRBJ2-5; 9 bases map to TRBD1. CDR1 and CDR2 from the germline V gene are SGHNT and YYREEE (reference sequence). V lost 4 bases and J lost 6; bases outside the gene matches: 16. The CDR3 contains 17 residues.

The chain uses TRBV20-1 and TRBJ2-4; no firm D call. V lost 6 bases, J lost 0 bases, and 18 bases lay in between. CDR3 length equals 16 residues. The germline V gene has CDR1 DFQATT and CDR2 SNEGSKA (reference sequence). CDR3 DNA: TGCAGTGCCCTGAGCCTGACTGTACTAGCCAAAAACATTCAGTACTTC. Protein product: CSALSLTVLAKNIQYF.

This clonotype was observed many times. In DNA form, the CDR3 reads TGTGCCAGCAGTACGGGGGACCGTGAGGGACTGTTTTTT. It codes for CASSTGDREGLFF. The chain employs TRBV28 and TRBJ1-4, with TRBD1 as a possible D gene (5 bases). This CDR3 has 13 amino acids. CDR1 and CDR2 (germline): MDHEN, SYDVKM. V lost 5 bases to trimming and J lost 13 bases, with 17 bases between them.

The table lists this clonotype with many counts. The rearrangement links TRBV7-2 to TRBJ2-7, with 9 bases identical to TRBD1. The V and J ends lost 2 bases and 7 bases, in that order; junction bases with no gene match: 12. Germline V gene sequence: CDR1 SGHTA, CDR2 FQGNSA. This CDR3 contains 16 residues. CDR3 coding DNA: TGTGCCAGCAGCTTATCAGAGAGGGACAGGGACGGAGAGCAGTACTTC. Amino acid sequence: CASSLSERDRDGEQYF.

This clonotype was counted a few times. The rearrangement joins TRBV20-1 to TRBJ1-2; TRBD1 agrees at 7 bases. The germline gives CDR1 DFQATT, CDR2 SNEGSKA (reference sequence). After removal of 0 bases from V and 2 bases from J, the junction contained 6 bases not matched to a gene. The CDR3 is 15 residues long. The CDR3 nucleotides read TGCAGTGCTAGAGATGAGGGACAGCTAAACTATGGCTACACCTTC. Its translation: CSARDEGQLNYGYTF.

The chain couples TRBV19 to TRBJ1-4; D unclear. Between the trimmed V and J ends, which lost 4 bases and 1 base, there was a span of 13 bases. CDR1 LNHDA and CDR2 SQIVND come from the germline V gene (reference sequence). The CDR3 runs to 16 residues. This CDR3 reads CASSNSLGITNEKLFF. The DNA for the CDR3 is TGTGCCAGTAGTAACAGTTTAGGGATAACTAATGAAAAACTGTTTTTT.

The chain recombines TRBV6-1 with TRBJ2-2; D remains ambiguous. CDR3 length: 13 amino acids. The V gene's germline CDR1 is MNHNS and CDR2 SASEGT. Deletions cut 5 bases from V and 4 bases from J, with 8 bases between. CDR3 nucleotides: TGTGCCAGCAGTAAAACAAGCACCGGGGAGCTGTTTTTT. Translating gives CASSKTSTGELFF.

This clonotype was recorded many times. The chain joins TRBV19 to TRBJ2-5; D gene unclear. CDR1 is LNHDA and CDR2 is SQIVND in the germline V gene (reference sequence). The CDR3 sequence is 11 residues long. Trimming took 3 bases from V and 5 from J, leaving 4 bases between them. The CDR3 DNA sequence: TGTGCCAGTAGTATTTCGGAGACCCAGTACTTC. It is translated as CASSISETQYF.

There are many counts of this clonotype. V is TRBV6-2 or TRBV6-3 and J is TRBJ1-2; D is ambiguous. The germline V and J ends were trimmed by 6 bases and 5 bases, with 10 bases remaining between them. CDR3 length equals 12 residues. Germline V gene lookup returns CDR1 MNHEY and CDR2 SVGEGT. CDR3 DNA: TGTGCCAGCAGCTCCCAGGCATATGGCTACACCTTC. It is translated as CASSSQAYGYTF.

This clonotype was seen a handful of times. The chain is built from TRBV19 and TRBJ1-1; no definite D call. Germline CDR1 LNHDA, CDR2 SQIVND (reference sequence). This CDR3 is built from 13 residues. The V and J ends lost 3 bases and 6 bases respectively, with 11 bases between them. The CDR3 is CASSITRDSEAFF. In DNA, the CDR3 is TGTGCCAGTAGTATTACTCGTGATTCTGAAGCTTTCTTT.

This clonotype was observed many times. The chain combines TRBV3-1 with TRBJ1-4; D remains ambiguous. The CDR3 has 12 amino acids. Trimming took off 2 bases at V and 6 bases at J, with 4 bases between the two ends. Germline CDR1 reads LGHDT; CDR2 reads YNNKEL (reference sequence). CDR3 bases: TGTGCCAGCAGCCAACGGGATGAAAAACTGTTTTTT. Its protein is CASSQRDEKLFF.

This clonotype came up many times. CDR3 sequence reads: CASSRDGLAGGPAKTQYF. DNA for the CDR3: TGTGCCAGCAGTCGGGACGGACTAGCGGGGGGGCCCGCGAAGACCCAGTACTTC. The J gene is TRBJ2-5, the V gene TRBV6-1; 15 positions match TRBD2. CDR3 length equals 18 residues. The V gene end was trimmed by 5 bases and the J gene end by 6 bases; junction bases not matched to a gene: 13. CDR1 is MNHNS and CDR2 is SASEGT in the germline V gene.

V is TRBV3-1 and J is TRBJ2-3, with TRBD1 identical over 7 bases. The CDR3 sequence is 14 residues long. Unmatched junction bases numbered 2, after V lost 1 base and J lost 4 bases. Germline V gene data show CDR1 as LGHDT and CDR2 as YNNKEL (reference sequence). The CDR3 region is CASSQGTGADTQYF. The DNA of the CDR3 is TGTGCCAGCAGCCAAGGAACAGGGGCAGATACGCAGTATTTT.

The J gene is TRBJ2-7, the V gene TRBV7-9, with D perhaps TRBD1 (5 bases). The CDR3 loop spans 13 amino acids. Trimming took off 5 bases at V and 2 bases at J, with 10 bases between the two ends. Looked up from germline, CDR1 is SEHNR and CDR2 is FQNEAQ (reference sequence). This CDR3 reads CASSHQGPYEQYF. CDR3 in DNA: TGTGCCAGCAGCCACCAGGGTCCCTACGAGCAGTACTTC. Full variable domain (remainder filled in from reference TRBV7-9 and TRBJ2-7): DTGVSQNPRHKITKRGQNVTFRCDPISEHNRLYWYRQTLGQGPEFLTYFQNEAQLEKSRLLSDRFSAERPKGSFSTLEIQRTEQGDSAMYLCASSHQGPYEQYFGPGTRLTVT.

The chain has TRBV11-2 and TRBJ2-5, with no clear D. The tail of the sequence fits TRBJ2-1 better, so the J call may be wrong. The CDR3 runs 16 residues. Germline assignment: CDR1 SGHAT and CDR2 FQNNGV. The CDR3 loop reads CASSYALVAYYNEQFF. The CDR3 DNA sequence: TGTGCCAGCAGCTATGCTCTGGTAGCTTACTACAATGAGCAGTTCTTC.

V and J are TRBV3-1 and TRBJ1-6; a possible D gene is TRBD1 (6 bases). This CDR3 region has 19 residues. CDR1 is LGHDT, CDR2 YNNKEL, per germline (reference sequence). Trimming shortened V by 0 bases and J by 9 bases, and 24 bases separated the two germline ends. The CDR3 DNA reads TGTGCCAGCAGCCAAGAGCGTGGGTATGGGGGGGCTAGTGCTTCACCCCTCCACTTT. This codes for CASSQERGYGGASASPLHF. Using reference TRBV3-1 and TRBJ1-6 for the parts outside the CDR3, the full variable domain is DTAVSQTPKYLVTQMGNDKSIKCEQNLGHDTMYWYKQDSKKFLKIMFSYNNKELIINETVPNRFSPKSPDKAHLNLHINSLELGDSAVYFCASSQERGYGGASASPLHFGNGTRLTVT.

This sequence joins TRBV29-1 and TRBJ1-2; possible D gene TRBD1, 6 bases. The CDR3 contains 14 residues. Germline-derived CDR1 and CDR2 are SQVTM and ANQGSEA. V was pared by 4 bases and J by 4 bases, with 16 bases between. The CDR3 is CSVGDRTEGYGYTF. The CDR3 DNA follows: TGCAGCGTTGGGGATCGGACAGAAGGCTATGGCTACACCTTC. The full variable domain, its missing parts supplied by reference TRBV29-1 and TRBJ1-2, is SAVISQKPSRDICQRGTSLTIQCQVDSQVTMMFWYRQQPGQSLTLIATANQGSEATYESGFVIDKFPISRPNLTFSTLTVSNMSPEDSSIYLCSVGDRTEGYGYTFGSGTRLTVV.

This clonotype was recorded many times. As DNA, the CDR3 is TGTGCCAGCAGCGTAGACATTGGGACCCAGTACTTC. Its protein is CASSVDIGTQYF. V usage is TRBV7-2 and J usage is TRBJ2-5; no definite D call. The V and J ends lost 5 bases and 7 bases respectively, with 11 bases between them. Germline V gives CDR1 SGHTA, CDR2 FQGNSA. The CDR3 is made up of 12 amino acids.

In its sample, this clonotype was seen many times. CDR3 amino acids: CASRQTGLGNQPQHF. Written as DNA, the CDR3 is TGTGCCAGCAGACAGACAGGGCTGGGCAATCAGCCCCAGCATTTT. J is TRBJ1-5 and V is TRBV12-3 or TRBV12-4; 7 nucleotides match TRBD1. The J segment lost 2 bases and the V segment lost 6 bases, leaving 7 bases of the junction unmatched. This CDR3 has 15 amino acids.

The V call is TRBV7-9, the J call TRBJ1-2; TRBD1 might be the D (5 bases). The CDR3 has 12 residues. Germline CDR1 reads SEHNR; CDR2 reads FQNEAQ (reference sequence). With 7 bases removed from V and 8 bases from J, the gap between germline ends came to 14 bases. In DNA form, the CDR3 reads TGTGCCAGCATCGACTACGGGGCCGGCTACACCTTC. Its protein product is CASIDYGAGYTF.

This clonotype was counted only a few times. The CDR3 here is CASRGRWQANYGYTF. In DNA, the CDR3 is TGTGCCAGCAGGGGGAGGTGGCAGGCGAACTATGGCTACACCTTC. This sequence joins TRBV13 and TRBJ1-2, with D uncertain. The CDR3 has 15 amino acids. Per germline, CDR1 PRHDT and CDR2 FYEKMQ (reference sequence). V dropped 6 bases and J dropped 2 bases, with 16 bases sitting between them.

This clonotype has a handful of counts. The chain is built from TRBV12-3 or TRBV12-4 and TRBJ1-5; no clear D gene. CDR3 length equals 14 residues. The V end was cut by 3 bases, the J end by 1 base, with 7 bases between. CDR3 amino acids: CASSFRESNQPQHF. The CDR3 DNA is TGTGCCAGCAGTTTTCGGGAGAGCAATCAGCCCCAGCATTTT.

This clonotype was seen at least ten times. V usage is TRBV6-1 and J usage is TRBJ1-6; D is perhaps TRBD1 (5 bases). Trimming shortened V by 8 bases and J by 8 bases, and 13 bases separated the two germline ends. The CDR3 has 13 residues. Germline CDR1 MNHNS, CDR2 SASEGT. CDR3 bases: TGTGCCAGCCTAAGTACGGGGGATTCACCCCTCCACTTT. It yields the protein CASLSTGDSPLHF.

The chain joins TRBV28 to TRBJ2-7, with D tentatively TRBD1 (5 bases). The V end lost 5 bases, the J end lost 2 bases, and 10 bases lay between the germline ends. This CDR3 region has 13 residues. CDR1 and CDR2 from the germline V gene are MDHEN and SYDVKM. This CDR3 is CASSGADTYEQYF. For the CDR3, the DNA is TGTGCCAGCAGTGGGGCAGACACCTACGAGCAGTACTTC.

This chain joins TRBV20-1 and TRBJ2-7; 9 bases match TRBD1. Germline-derived CDR1 and CDR2 are DFQATT and SNEGSKA (reference sequence). CDR3 length: 13 amino acids. V lost 6 bases to trimming and J lost 5 bases; unmatched junction nucleotides: 8. The CDR3 coding sequence is TGCAGTGCGGACCGGGACAGGGCTCACGAGCAGTACTTC. This gives the protein CSADRDRAHEQYF.

The chain recombines TRBV9 with TRBJ1-1; D is unresolved. Trimming pared 0 bases from V and 7 bases from J, leaving 10 bases between. There are 13 residues in the CDR3. Germline V gene data show CDR1 as SGDLS and CDR2 as YYNGEE. This CDR3 is CASSVGGESEAFF. CDR3 DNA: TGTGCCAGCAGCGTAGGGGGAGAGAGTGAAGCTTTCTTT.

This clonotype has ten or more counts. The chain is built from TRBV12-3 or TRBV12-4 and TRBJ1-1; perhaps TRBD1 as D (5 bases). The length of the CDR3 is 13 residues. V shed 8 bases and J shed 4 bases, with 14 bases lying between them. CDR3 DNA: TGTGCCAGCTTTCAGGGAGGTCGCACTGAAGCTTTCTTT. Translated, it gives CASFQGGRTEAFF.